What follows are 24 T cell receptor beta chains derived from one specimen sequenced in a study of metastatic and nonmetastatic thyroid tumors. No patient had received any treatment before thyroid surgery. From the PCR reads, TCRdb re-called clones with MiXCR. The data contain 26,000 or so clones, approximately 15% of them seen just once; the ten biggest clones take up approximately 4.6%. Sequencing was done on a sample of blood. The receptors shown here come from a female donor with papillary thyroid cancer or a benign thyroid nodule (not recorded which). Some clones in this sample may be carry-over from other donors' samples.

In this sample, this clone turned up many times. The J gene is TRBJ2-1, the V gene TRBV15; D call uncertain. V lost 0 bases to trimming and J lost 5 bases, with 5 bases between them. This CDR3 has 13 residues. Per the germline V gene, CDR1 is LNHNV and CDR2 is YYDKDF (reference sequence). CDR3 DNA: TGTGCCACCAGCAGAGATGGGCACAATGAGCAGTTCTTC. Translation gives CATSRDGHNEQFF.

This clone was counted only a few times. V is TRBV11-2 and J is TRBJ2-7; no definite D call. The germline V gene encodes CDR1 SGHAT and CDR2 FQNNGV. This CDR3 has 13 amino acids. V gave up 0 bases and J gave up 2 bases, with 5 bases separating them. The CDR3 coding sequence is TGTGCCAGCAGCTTAGATCGACCCTACGAGCAGTACTTC. It is translated as CASSLDRPYEQYF.

V is TRBV27 and J is TRBJ2-3; D unclear. Germline V gene data show CDR1 as MNHEY and CDR2 as SMNVEV (reference sequence). This CDR3 is 13 amino acids long. Trimming left V 5 bases short and J 8 bases short, with 14 bases between. CDR3 sequence (DNA): TGTGCCAGCAGTACGTCTGAACTGGGTACGCAGTATTTT. Translating gives CASSTSELGTQYF.

This clone was detected only once. Likely a read error: the CDR3 ends without its conserved phenylalanine or tryptophan. The chain employs TRBV30 and TRBJ1-1, with D possibly being TRBD1 (6 bases). V gave up 6 bases and J gave up 2 bases, with 13 bases separating them. CDR1 and CDR2 from the germline V gene are GTSNPN and SVGIG (reference sequence). The CDR3 loop spans 13 amino acids. The DNA of the CDR3 is TGTGCCTGTAGTCGGGGGCTCAACACTGAAGCTTTCTCG. Amino acid sequence: CACSRGLNTEAFS.

This clone ranks as medium-sized. The CDR3 DNA reads as TGTGCCAGCAGAGCGGGAGGGGACTACGAGCAGTACTTC. It encodes CASRAGGDYEQYF. The chain uses TRBV6-2 or TRBV6-3 and TRBJ2-7; 10 positions agree with TRBD2. Germline loops: CDR1 MNHEY, CDR2 SVGEGT. J was trimmed by 3 bases and V by 6 bases; bases with no gene match: 2. The CDR3 totals 13 residues.

The rearrangement uses TRBV20-1 and TRBJ2-3; D is ambiguous. The CDR3 contains 12 residues. Germline CDR1 and CDR2: DFQATT and SNEGSKA (reference sequence). CDR3 DNA sequence: TGCACTCCCAGCGCTGACACAGATACGCAGTATTTT. Encoded protein: CTPSADTDTQYF.

This clone appeared many times. The chain employs TRBV5-1 and TRBJ2-7; perhaps TRBD2 as D (5 bases). Per the germline V gene, CDR1 is SGHRS and CDR2 is YFSETQ. The CDR3 sequence is 12 residues long. Between the trimmed V and J ends, which lost 1 base and 8 bases, there was a span of 10 bases. The CDR3 region is CASSLSEGQQYF. CDR3 sequence (DNA): TGCGCCAGCAGCTTGTCCGAGGGCCAGCAGTACTTC.

Comments on this clone: Other nucleotide sequences from this sample produce the same CDR3. The chain joins TRBV7-2 to TRBJ2-5, with D maybe TRBD1 (5 bases). Germline-derived CDR1 and CDR2 are SGHTA and FQGNSA. V lost 3 bases, J lost 5 bases, and 19 bases lay in between. This CDR3 comprises 16 residues. CDR3 nucleotides: TGTGCCAGCAGCTTTAGTAGGGGCGGCCTGGGGGAGACCCAGTACTTC. Translating gives CASSFSRGGLGETQYF. Together with reference TRBV7-2 and TRBJ2-5, the CDR3 gives the full variable domain: GAGVSQSPSNKVTEKGKDVELRCDPISGHTALYWYRQSLGQGLEFLIYFQGNSAPDKSGLPSDRFSAERTGGSVSTLTIQRTQQEDSAVYLCASSFSRGGLGETQYFGPGTRLLVL.

This clone appeared a few times. With a much larger clone just one base away, this may be a read error. The chain links TRBV7-6 to TRBJ2-3; D may be TRBD1 (6 bases). The CDR3 consists of 14 residues. Germline V gene data show CDR1 as SGHVS and CDR2 as FNYEAQ. The V end was cut by 5 bases, the J end by 2 bases, with 11 bases between. The CDR3 DNA reads TGTGCCAGCAGCGACAGACAGGTCACAGATACGCAGTATTTT. This translates into CASSDRQVTDTQYF.

CDR3 nucleotide sequence: TGCAGTGCTAGCGGACTAGCGGCGGGCTCCTACGAGCAGTACTTC. It translates to CSASGLAAGSYEQYF. This chain links TRBV20-1 with TRBJ2-7, with 10 bases that match TRBD2. This CDR3 has 15 amino acids. Looked up from germline, CDR1 is DFQATT and CDR2 is SNEGSKA (reference sequence). With V trimmed by 3 bases and J by 0 bases, 5 bases remained unmatched.

This clone was counted ten times or more. This CDR3 is CSVRSGAEAFF. The CDR3 DNA reads as TGCAGCGTTAGGAGTGGGGCTGAAGCTTTCTTT. This chain joins TRBV29-1 and TRBJ1-1; no reliable D call. The CDR3 is 11 residues long. V lost 5 bases to trimming and J lost 6 bases, with 10 bases between them. Germline V gene data show CDR1 as SQVTM and CDR2 as ANQGSEA.

This clone was recorded many times. The V and J genes are TRBV7-8 and TRBJ2-5; maybe TRBD2 (6 bases). Trimming removed 1 base at V and 2 bases at J, with 11 bases between. The CDR3 length is 15 residues. CDR1 is SGHVS and CDR2 is FQNEAQ in the germline V gene. CDR3 coding DNA: TGTGCCAGCAGCTTAGGAGGAGGGCATCAAGAGACCCAGTACTTC. Its protein product is CASSLGGGHQETQYF.

This clone is classed as medium-sized. This chain joins TRBV28 and TRBJ2-7, with 7 bases lining up with TRBD2. The CDR3 sequence is 13 residues long. V shed 6 bases and J 5 bases; nucleotides not matched to a gene: 7. The germline CDR1 and CDR2 sequences are MDHEN and SYDVKM. CDR3 DNA sequence: TGTGCCAGCAGGGAGGGAGGGGACCACGAGCAGTACTTC. Its protein is CASREGGDHEQYF.

This clone qualifies as medium-sized. This CDR3 is CSASSDRGRPDGGDDETQYF. CDR3 bases: TGCAGTGCTTCATCGGACAGGGGGCGGCCAGATGGAGGGGATGACGAGACCCAGTACTTC. The chain uses TRBV20-1 and TRBJ2-5; 11 bases fit TRBD1. Germline-derived CDR1 and CDR2 are DFQATT and SNEGSKA (reference sequence). J was trimmed by 5 bases and V by 5 bases; bases with no gene match: 25. The length of the CDR3 is 20 residues.

The rearrangement uses TRBV12-3 or TRBV12-4 and TRBJ1-1, with D maybe TRBD1 (6 bases). The CDR3 has 13 amino acids. V shed 5 bases and J shed 3 bases, with 10 bases lying between them. The CDR3 reads CASSPQGYTEAFF. CDR3 nucleotides: TGTGCCAGCAGTCCACAGGGATACACTGAAGCTTTCTTT.

This clone was seen a few times. The rearrangement joins TRBV6-1 to TRBJ1-2; weak D call: TRBD1 (6 bases). The CDR3 length is 13 residues. The V gene's germline CDR1 is MNHNS and CDR2 SASEGT. V lost 1 base, J lost 8 bases, and 11 bases lay in between. The DNA for the CDR3 is TGTGCCAGCAGTGAAGTGGGGGCGCGGGGCTACACCTTC. Its translation is CASSEVGARGYTF.

This clone was recorded at least ten times. V gene TRBV28 combines with J gene TRBJ2-7, with D tentatively TRBD1 (5 bases). V lost 1 base and J lost 3, with 7 bases in between. The CDR3 contains 13 residues. Germline loops: CDR1 MDHEN, CDR2 SYDVKM. The CDR3 reads CASSLFQGYEQYF. The DNA of the CDR3 is TGTGCCAGCAGTTTATTCCAGGGCTACGAGCAGTACTTC.

The table lists this clone with many counts. V usage is TRBV5-4 and J usage is TRBJ2-2, with 13 bases aligning to TRBD2. Unmatched junction bases numbered 3, after V lost 2 bases and J lost 5 bases. The CDR3 spans 16 residues. Germline V gives CDR1 SGHNT, CDR2 YYREEE (reference sequence). The DNA of the CDR3 is TGTGCCAGCAGCTTTGGACTAGCGGGAGATACCGGGGAGCTGTTTTTT. Translated: CASSFGLAGDTGELFF. The full variable domain, its missing parts supplied by reference TRBV5-4 and TRBJ2-2, is ETGVTQSPTHLIKTRGQQVTLRCSSQSGHNTVSWYQQALGQGPQFIFQYYREEENGRGNFPPRFSGLQFPNYSSELNVNALELDDSALYLCASSFGLAGDTGELFFGEGSRLTVL.

The rearrangement uses TRBV18 and TRBJ2-7; tentative D call: TRBD2 (6 bases). In germline, CDR1 is KGHSH, CDR2 LQKENI. V gave up 5 bases and J gave up 1 base, with 15 bases separating them. The CDR3 length is 15 residues. CDR3 protein: CASSTGEGPSYEQYF. CDR3 in DNA: TGTGCCAGCTCAACGGGGGAAGGGCCTTCCTACGAGCAGTACTTC.

A few counts support this clone. J is TRBJ2-2 and V is TRBV15; D gene unclear. This CDR3 has 13 residues. The germline V and J ends were trimmed by 5 bases and 6 bases, with 10 bases remaining between them. The germline V gene has CDR1 LNHNV and CDR2 YYDKDF (reference sequence). CDR3 in DNA: TGTGCCACCAGCCTCCCGTCCGCCGGGGAGCTGTTTTTT. Translation gives CATSLPSAGELFF.

This clone is medium-sized (0.01 to 0.1%) in the sample. The chain employs TRBV6-1 and TRBJ2-7; D gene ambiguous. Germline lookup yields CDR1 MNHNS and CDR2 SASEGT. The V end was cut by 5 bases, the J end by 0 bases, with 5 bases between. The CDR3 covers 12 residues. CDR3: CASSPSSYEQYF. For the CDR3, the DNA is TGTGCCAGCAGTCCGAGCTCCTACGAGCAGTACTTC.

This clone has a count of ten or more. This chain uses TRBV7-9 with TRBJ1-4; D is undetermined. Trimming cost V 0 bases and J 5 bases, with 7 bases left between them. CDR1 and CDR2 from the germline V gene are SEHNR and FQNEAQ (reference sequence). The CDR3 has 14 residues. CDR3 sequence: CASSLAGQNEKLFF. For the CDR3, the DNA is TGTGCCAGCAGCTTAGCAGGCCAAAATGAAAAACTGTTTTTT.

This clone was counted many times. This chain links TRBV6-1 with TRBJ1-5, with no clear D. The ends were cut back, 5 bases at V and 0 bases at J, with 14 bases in the middle. CDR3 length equals 16 residues. Germline-derived CDR1 and CDR2 are MNHNS and SASEGT. DNA of the CDR3: TGTGCCAGCAGTCTAAAGGGCAGAAATAGCAATCAGCCCCAGCATTTT. Its translation is CASSLKGRNSNQPQHF.

This clone has ten or more counts. This may be a read error, as it is one base from a much larger clone. The same CDR3 is also encoded by other DNA sequences in this sample. The rearrangement links TRBV6-1 to TRBJ2-1; TRBD2 aligns across 8 bases. Germline loops: CDR1 MNHNS, CDR2 SASEGT. This CDR3 has 15 amino acids. The CDR3 sequence is CASRAAAGVGNEQLF. In DNA form, the CDR3 reads TGTGCCAGCAGAGCTGCAGCGGGAGTGGGCAATGAGCAGCTCTTC.